Listed here are 18 T cell receptor beta chains from one sample, sequenced in a study of blood T cell repertoires in COVID-19. The method was immunoSEQ multiplex PCR; TCRdb's version includes in-frame clones alone and lacks a portion of them. The table records about 310,000 clones, around 89% of them present only once. Sample: peripheral blood. These TCRs come from a woman in her forties with COVID-19, enrolled during active disease.

V is TRBV6-1 and J is TRBJ1-1; no firm D call. Looked up from germline, CDR1 is MNHNS and CDR2 is SASEGT. Trimming cost V 2 bases and J 7 bases, with 5 bases left between them. CDR3 size: 11 residues. The CDR3 DNA reads TGTGCCAGCAGTGAAACAGTTGAAGCTTTCTTT. It encodes CASSETVEAFF.

CDR3 DNA sequence: TGTGCCAGCAGCTTAAAGGGCCGGGGGGCCTGGAGCTATGGCTACACCTTC. Protein sequence: CASSLKGRGAWSYGYTF. The chain is built from TRBV7-2 and TRBJ1-2, with D perhaps TRBD1 (6 bases). V lost 2 bases and J 4 bases, leaving 20 bases between the germline ends. Germline CDR1 is SGHTA and CDR2 is FQGNSA. This CDR3 region has 17 residues.

There are a few counts of this clone. The V gene is TRBV28, the J gene TRBJ2-7; 9 bases are a match to TRBD1. V lost 7 bases and J lost 5; bases outside the gene matches: 6. There are 13 residues in the CDR3. The germline V gene has CDR1 MDHEN and CDR2 SYDVKM. Written as DNA, the CDR3 is TGTGCCAGCATCTGGGGACAGGGTAACGAGCAGTACTTC. It codes for CASIWGQGNEQYF.

The chain links TRBV27 to TRBJ1-1; D might be TRBD1 (6 bases). The CDR3 is made up of 14 amino acids. V shed 8 bases and J shed 1 base, with 14 bases lying between them. Per germline, CDR1 MNHEY and CDR2 SMNVEV (reference sequence). Here the CDR3 reads CASVSRTANTEAFF. DNA for the CDR3: TGTGCCAGCGTGTCCCGGACAGCGAACACTGAAGCTTTCTTT.

The rearrangement joins TRBV6-1 to TRBJ2-7; 7 nucleotides line up with TRBD2. Trimming took 0 bases from V and 0 from J; bases not matched to a gene: 2. Germline V gene data show CDR1 as MNHNS and CDR2 as SASEGT. This CDR3 is 15 amino acids long. The CDR3 sequence: CASSEAGGLSYEQYF. The CDR3 nucleotides are TGTGCCAGCAGTGAAGCGGGAGGGCTCTCCTACGAGCAGTACTTC.

The V and J genes are TRBV9 and TRBJ1-1; 12 bases agree with TRBD1. Germline CDR1 and CDR2: SGDLS and YYNGEE. The CDR3 covers 17 residues. The J segment lost 6 bases and the V segment lost 3 bases, leaving 12 bases of the junction unmatched. The chain's CDR3 is CASSAPGQGAKGPEAFF. CDR3 sequence (DNA): TGTGCCAGCAGCGCGCCGGGACAGGGGGCAAAGGGACCTGAAGCTTTCTTT. Together with reference TRBV9 and TRBJ1-1, the CDR3 gives the full variable domain: DSGVTQTPKHLITATGQRVTLRCSPRSGDLSVYWYQQSLDQGLQFLIQYYNGEERAKGNILERFSAQQFPDLHSELNLSSLELGDSALYFCASSAPGQGAKGPEAFFGQGTRLTVV.

The chain has TRBV7-2 and TRBJ1-6, with a weak D call TRBD1 (6 bases). The germline gives CDR1 SGHTA, CDR2 FQGNSA. CDR3 length: 15 residues. Trimming left V 5 bases short and J 4 bases short, with 12 bases between. Written as DNA, the CDR3 is TGTGCCAGCAGCCCAGGACAGAGTTATAATTCACCCCTCCACTTT. Translating gives CASSPGQSYNSPLHF. Full variable domain (rest looked up from reference TRBV7-2 and TRBJ1-6): GAGVSQSPSNKVTEKGKDVELRCDPISGHTALYWYRQSLGQGLEFLIYFQGNSAPDKSGLPSDRFSAERTGGSVSTLTIQRTQQEDSAVYLCASSPGQSYNSPLHFGNGTRLTVT.

The chain links TRBV7-2 to TRBJ2-3, with 9 bases fitting TRBD1. This CDR3 is built from 16 residues. Looked up from germline, CDR1 is SGHTA and CDR2 is FQGNSA. V dropped 5 bases and J dropped 2; count of bases not matched to a gene: 8. CDR3 region: CASSRRTGDATDTQYF. The CDR3 DNA reads as TGTGCCAGCAGCCGCCGGACAGGGGACGCCACAGATACGCAGTATTTT.

This chain connects TRBV5-5 to TRBJ2-6; 9 positions match TRBD1. Germline V lookup: CDR1 SGHKS, CDR2 YYEKEE (reference sequence). This CDR3 contains 18 residues. V shed 4 bases, J shed 0 bases, and the junction held 8 bases outside the gene matches. The CDR3 reads CASSTTQGARSGANVLTF. The CDR3 bases are TGTGCCAGCAGCACGACACAGGGGGCACGCTCTGGGGCCAACGTCCTGACTTTC.

A few counts support this clone. The rearrangement joins TRBV3-1 (or the pseudogene TRBV3-2) to TRBJ1-5; D perhaps matches TRBD1 (5 bases). Germline loops: CDR1 LGHDT, CDR2 YNNKEL (reference sequence). The V end lost 5 bases, the J end lost 0 bases, and 11 bases lay between the germline ends. The CDR3 spans 15 residues. CDR3 region: CASSWGLNSNQPQHF. The CDR3 DNA reads as TGTGCCAGCAGCTGGGGACTTAATAGCAATCAGCCCCAGCATTTT.

The chain uses TRBV5-4 and TRBJ2-7; 8 positions agree with TRBD2. J was trimmed by 4 bases and V by 0 bases; bases with no gene match: 0. Germline CDR1 is SGHNT and CDR2 is YYREEE (reference sequence). This CDR3 has 13 amino acids. The CDR3 sequence: CASSLGGRYEQYF. CDR3 DNA sequence: TGTGCCAGCAGCTTGGGCGGGAGGTACGAGCAGTACTTC.

This chain connects TRBV10-3 to TRBJ2-3; 11 bases align to TRBD1. The CDR3 runs 15 residues. The V gene end was trimmed by 10 bases and the J gene end by 1 base; junction bases not matched to a gene: 7. Germline CDR1 reads ENHRY; CDR2 reads SYGVKD. CDR3: CATLWTGGRTDTQYF. CDR3 in DNA: TGTGCCACGCTATGGACAGGGGGCCGCACAGATACGCAGTATTTT.

V and J are TRBV2 and TRBJ2-1; 12 nucleotides align to TRBD2. From germline, CDR1 is SNHLY and CDR2 FYNNEI. Trimming took 3 bases from V and 4 from J; bases not matched to a gene: 1. The CDR3 is 15 amino acids. The CDR3 region is CASSDGTSGYNEQFF. For the CDR3, the DNA is TGTGCCAGCAGTGACGGGACTAGCGGGTACAATGAGCAGTTCTTC.

The chain recombines TRBV12-3 or TRBV12-4 with TRBJ2-3; D unresolved. CDR3 length: 13 amino acids. Between the trimmed V and J ends, which lost 6 bases and 6 bases, there was a span of 13 bases. CDR3 loop: CASRAPSDDTQYF. In nucleotides, the CDR3 is TGTGCCAGCAGAGCCCCTAGTGACGATACGCAGTATTTT.

The chain couples TRBV9 to TRBJ2-2; a possible D gene is TRBD2 (6 bases). The germline V and J ends were trimmed by 1 base and 0 bases, with 7 bases remaining between them. The CDR3 extends over 15 amino acids. Looked up from germline, CDR1 is SGDLS and CDR2 is YYNGEE. As DNA, the CDR3 is TGTGCCAGCAGCGTACCTAGCGCGAACACCGGGGAGCTGTTTTTT. As protein: CASSVPSANTGELFF.

The chain recombines TRBV10-3 with TRBJ2-5; 7 bases fit TRBD2. CDR1 and CDR2 (germline): ENHRY, SYGVKD. The CDR3 loop spans 14 amino acids. V gave up 4 bases and J gave up 2 bases; unmatched junction bases: 4. CDR3 DNA: TGTGCCATCAGTGGTTGGGGAGGGCAAGAGACCCAGTACTTC. Amino acid sequence: CAISGWGGQETQYF.

The V gene is TRBV12-3 or TRBV12-4, the J gene TRBJ1-3; 9 bases agree with TRBD1. This CDR3 has 13 amino acids. The junction had 6 bases not matched to a gene; V was cut back by 8 bases and J by 7 bases. The CDR3 spells CASGRQGGNTIYF. The DNA for the CDR3 is TGTGCCAGCGGGAGACAGGGGGGCAACACCATATATTTT.

The chain joins TRBV6-5 to TRBJ2-1; D uncertain. This CDR3 has 10 amino acids. Germline assignment: CDR1 MNHEY and CDR2 SVGAGI. Trimming took off 9 bases at V and 9 bases at J, with 9 bases between the two ends. The CDR3 DNA reads as TGTGCCAGTTACCAGCGTGAGCAGTTCTTC. Protein product: CASYQREQFF.